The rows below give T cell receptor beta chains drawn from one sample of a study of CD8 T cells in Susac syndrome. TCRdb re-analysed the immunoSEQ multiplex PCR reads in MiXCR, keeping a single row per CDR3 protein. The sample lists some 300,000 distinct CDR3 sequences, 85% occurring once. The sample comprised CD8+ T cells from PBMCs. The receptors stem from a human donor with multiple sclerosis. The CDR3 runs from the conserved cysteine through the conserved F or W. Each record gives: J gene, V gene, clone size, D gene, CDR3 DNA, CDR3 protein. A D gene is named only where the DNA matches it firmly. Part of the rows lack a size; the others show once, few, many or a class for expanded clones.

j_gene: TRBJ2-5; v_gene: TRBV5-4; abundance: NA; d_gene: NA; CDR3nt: TGTGCCAGCAGCTTCAGTCCGGAGGGCCAAGAGACCCAGTACTTC; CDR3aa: CASSFSPEGQETQYF
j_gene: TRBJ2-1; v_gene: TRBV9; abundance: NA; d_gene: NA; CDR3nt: TGTGCCAGCAGCGCCGCCCCCCCTGCGGGGCACAATGAGCAGTTCTTC; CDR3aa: CASSAAPPAGHNEQFF
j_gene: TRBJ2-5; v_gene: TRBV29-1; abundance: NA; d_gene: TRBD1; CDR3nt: TGCAGCCTCGGACAGGGGGTTTCGGAGACCCAGTACTTC; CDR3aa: CSLGQGVSETQYF
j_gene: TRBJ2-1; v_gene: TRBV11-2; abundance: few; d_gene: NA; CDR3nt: TGTGCCAGCAGCTTTCCTAGCCCCTACAATGAGCAGTTCTTC; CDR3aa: CASSFPSPYNEQFF
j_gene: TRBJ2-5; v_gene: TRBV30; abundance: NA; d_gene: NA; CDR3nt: TGTGCCTGGATGGTTTTGGAGACCCAGTACTTC; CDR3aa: CAWMVLETQYF
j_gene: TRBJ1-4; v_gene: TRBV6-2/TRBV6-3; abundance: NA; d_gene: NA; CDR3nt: TGTGCCAGCAGTTACTCGTCGTTGGACGTGGCCGTAAATGAAAAACTGTTTTTT; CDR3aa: CASSYSSLDVAVNEKLFF
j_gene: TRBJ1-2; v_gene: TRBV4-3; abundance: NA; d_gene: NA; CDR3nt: TGCGCCAGCAGCCAAGAACACAATAACAGACTCTATGGCTACACCTTC; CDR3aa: CASSQEHNNRLYGYTF
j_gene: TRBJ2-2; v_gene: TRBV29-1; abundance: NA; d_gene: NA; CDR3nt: TGCAGCGTCCCGGACAGCACCGGGGAGCTGTTTTTT; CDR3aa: CSVPDSTGELFF
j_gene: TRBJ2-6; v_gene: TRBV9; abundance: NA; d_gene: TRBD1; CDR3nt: TGTGCCAGCAGCATCCCACCCGACAGGGCTGGGGCCAACGTCCTGACTTTC; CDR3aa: CASSIPPDRAGANVLTF
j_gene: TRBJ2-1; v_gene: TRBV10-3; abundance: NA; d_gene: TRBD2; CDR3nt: TGTGCCATCAGTGACCCGGGACTAGCCTACAATGAGCAGTTCTTC; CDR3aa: CAISDPGLAYNEQFF
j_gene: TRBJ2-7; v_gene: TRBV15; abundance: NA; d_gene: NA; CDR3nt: TGTGCCACCAGCAGAGATCCGGACGAGCAGTACTTC; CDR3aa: CATSRDPDEQYF
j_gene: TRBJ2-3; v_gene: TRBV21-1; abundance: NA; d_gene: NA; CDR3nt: TGTGCCAGCAGCAAAGTTGATAGCGGGAGAGTCGCAGATACGCAGTATTTT; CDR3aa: CASSKVDSGRVADTQYF